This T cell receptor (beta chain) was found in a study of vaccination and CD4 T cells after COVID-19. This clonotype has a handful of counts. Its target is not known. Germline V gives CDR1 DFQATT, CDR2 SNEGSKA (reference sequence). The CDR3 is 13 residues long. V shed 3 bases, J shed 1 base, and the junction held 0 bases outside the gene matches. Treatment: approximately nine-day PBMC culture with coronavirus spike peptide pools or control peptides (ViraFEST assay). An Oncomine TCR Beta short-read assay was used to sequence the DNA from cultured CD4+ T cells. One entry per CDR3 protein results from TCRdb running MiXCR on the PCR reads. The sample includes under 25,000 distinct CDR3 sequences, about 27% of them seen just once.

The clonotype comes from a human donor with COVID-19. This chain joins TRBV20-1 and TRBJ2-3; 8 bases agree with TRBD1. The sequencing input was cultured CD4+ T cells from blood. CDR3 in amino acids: CSARGQGTDTQYF. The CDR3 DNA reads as TGCAGTGCTAGGGGACAGGGCACAGATACGCAGTATTTT.